The 21 T cell receptor beta chains listed next were all sequenced from one sample in a study of shared clonotypes between healthy human individuals. The assay was immunoSEQ multiplex PCR, and TCRdb's table has in-frame clones only and misses some. The repertoire holds about 1.5 million clones, with approximately 96% as singletons. Input material: naive CD4+ T cells sorted from blood. The subset was: CD45RA+ positively selected. These receptors were collected from a young man in good health.

The CDR3 nucleotides read TGTGCCAGCAGCTTAAACCCCTCCTTCACGCAGTATTTT. Its protein is CASSLNPSFTQYF. V gene TRBV7-6 combines with J gene TRBJ2-3; D remains unclear. Germline V lookup: CDR1 SGHVS, CDR2 FNYEAQ. The CDR3 is 13 residues long. The V end lost 2 bases, the J end lost 9 bases, and 12 bases lay between the germline ends.

Worth noting for this clone: Other DNA sequences in the same sample also yield this CDR3. The chain joins TRBV11-2 to TRBJ2-7; 10 bases fit TRBD1. The germline CDR1 and CDR2 sequences are SGHAT and FQNNGV. The CDR3 runs 14 residues. The V and J ends lost 5 bases and 4 bases, in that order; junction bases with no gene match: 5. CDR3 in DNA: TGTGCCAGCAGCCCGGGACAGGGGATTTACGAGCAGTACTTC. It specifies CASSPGQGIYEQYF.

The V and J genes are TRBV7-9 and TRBJ1-2; D not resolved. The germline V and J ends were trimmed by 5 bases and 1 base, with 20 bases remaining between them. CDR1 SEHNR and CDR2 FQNEAQ come from the germline V gene (reference sequence). CDR3 length: 17 residues. The DNA of the CDR3 is TGTGCCAGCAGCCCCCGTAGGAGGGCCACCCTTAACTATGGCTACACCTTC. This encodes CASSPRRRATLNYGYTF. Using reference TRBV7-9 and TRBJ1-2 for the parts outside the CDR3, the full variable domain is DTGVSQNPRHKITKRGQNVTFRCDPISEHNRLYWYRQTLGQGPEFLTYFQNEAQLEKSRLLSDRFSAERPKGSFSTLEIQRTEQGDSAMYLCASSPRRRATLNYGYTFGSGTRLTVV.

The chain joins TRBV2 to TRBJ1-1, with D unclear. V shed 7 bases and J shed 4 bases, with 16 bases lying between them. The germline gives CDR1 SNHLY, CDR2 FYNNEI. The CDR3 totals 14 residues. CDR3 in amino acids: CASTEGRGPTEAFF. The CDR3 region has the DNA TGTGCCAGCACCGAAGGTCGGGGTCCCACTGAAGCTTTCTTT.

The chain recombines TRBV9 with TRBJ2-1, with 9 bases lining up with TRBD1. V lost 3 bases, J lost 6 bases, and 16 bases stayed unmatched. Germline V gives CDR1 SGDLS, CDR2 YYNGEE. CDR3 length: 18 amino acids. The CDR3: CASSANPGPGQGFNEQFF. The CDR3 DNA reads as TGTGCCAGCAGCGCCAACCCCGGTCCGGGACAGGGATTCAATGAGCAGTTCTTC.

CDR3: CAISDRGLAGARSYEQYF. The DNA of the CDR3 is TGTGCCATCAGTGATAGGGGACTAGCGGGAGCTAGGTCCTACGAGCAGTACTTC. The chain carries TRBV10-3 and TRBJ2-7, with 14 bases lining up with TRBD2. Per germline, CDR1 ENHRY and CDR2 SYGVKD. Germline trimming cut 3 bases from V and 1 base from J; bases unmatched to any gene: 8. The CDR3 has 18 amino acids.

The rearrangement links TRBV5-4 to TRBJ2-7; TRBD2 aligns across 9 bases. The CDR3 sequence is 14 residues long. In germline, CDR1 is SGHNT, CDR2 YYREEE (reference sequence). After removal of 2 bases from V and 6 bases from J, the junction contained 6 bases not matched to a gene. The CDR3 DNA reads TGTGCCAGCAGCTTACCTAGCGGGATGGGCGAGCAGTACTTC. It codes for CASSLPSGMGEQYF.

The J gene is TRBJ1-2, the V gene TRBV9, with 10 positions matching TRBD1. Losses at the gene ends were 3 bases for V and 8 bases for J; bases not matched to a gene: 10. Germline V gene sequence: CDR1 SGDLS, CDR2 YYNGEE. CDR3 length: 15 amino acids. The CDR3 is CASSAPPGQGTGYTF. The CDR3 coding sequence is TGTGCCAGCAGCGCCCCGCCGGGACAGGGGACAGGCTACACCTTC.

The chain combines TRBV28 with TRBJ1-2; TRBD1 matches at 7 bases. The germline V gene encodes CDR1 MDHEN and CDR2 SYDVKM. The CDR3 has 12 amino acids. V trimming: 6 bases; J trimming: 8 bases; junction bases outside the gene matches: 6. The CDR3 region has the DNA TGTGCCAGCAGGAAGGGGGCGCGAGGCTACACCTTC. It translates to CASRKGARGYTF.

The rearrangement uses TRBV2 and TRBJ1-5; tentative D call: TRBD1 (6 bases). This CDR3 contains 15 residues. CDR1 and CDR2 from the germline V gene are SNHLY and FYNNEI. V was cut by 6 bases and J by 2 bases, with 14 bases left in between. CDR3 residues: CASSVDRVGNQPQHF. The CDR3 DNA follows: TGTGCCAGCAGCGTGGACAGAGTGGGCAATCAGCCCCAGCATTTT.

CDR3 region: CSVLVGRSGREQYF. CDR3 coding DNA: TGCAGCGTTTTGGTGGGGCGGAGCGGCCGCGAGCAGTACTTC. The J gene is TRBJ2-7, the V gene TRBV29-1; D is tentatively TRBD1 or TRBD2 (5 bases each). This CDR3 is built from 14 residues. V lost 5 bases to trimming and J lost 6 bases, with 20 bases between them. Germline values: CDR1 SQVTM, CDR2 ANQGSEA.

V gene TRBV20-1 combines with J gene TRBJ2-1, with D possibly being TRBD2 (6 bases). Trimming took off 6 bases at V and 12 bases at J, with 15 bases between the two ends. Looked up from germline, CDR1 is DFQATT and CDR2 is SNEGSKA (reference sequence). This CDR3 is 11 amino acids long. CDR3 coding DNA: TGCAGTGCCAGCGGCGGGATCGGGCAGTTCTTC. Its translation is CSASGGIGQFF.

This sequence joins TRBV2 and TRBJ2-1; 8 bases agree with TRBD2. Germline trimming cut 3 bases from V and 1 base from J; bases unmatched to any gene: 5. Germline CDR1 is SNHLY and CDR2 is FYNNEI. There are 16 residues in the CDR3. CDR3 in amino acids: CASSDLSGNSYNEQFF. CDR3 DNA sequence: TGTGCCAGCAGTGACCTTAGCGGGAATTCCTACAATGAGCAGTTCTTC.

The chain uses TRBV5-4 and TRBJ2-5; the match to TRBD2 covers 7 bases. J lost 4 bases, V lost 3 bases, and 12 bases had no gene match. The CDR3 has 16 residues. Germline lookup yields CDR1 SGHNT and CDR2 YYREEE (reference sequence). CDR3 bases: TGTGCCAGCAGCTCCGGGGGACGGGGGGAGAGAGAGACCCAGTACTTC. This translates into CASSSGGRGERETQYF.

The chain combines TRBV11-2 with TRBJ1-5; 7 positions agree with TRBD1. The germline CDR1 and CDR2 sequences are SGHAT and FQNNGV. The CDR3 runs 15 residues. Trimming took 4 bases from V and 3 from J; bases not matched to a gene: 6. The CDR3 here is CASSSLQGPNQPQHF. CDR3 nucleotides: TGTGCCAGCAGCTCACTACAGGGGCCCAATCAGCCCCAGCATTTT.

This clone has only one observation. The chain employs TRBV4-3 and TRBJ2-1; no clear D. CDR1 and CDR2 from the germline V gene are LGHNA and YSLEER. This CDR3 is built from 15 residues. V lost 1 base, J lost 0 bases, and 7 bases lay in between. CDR3 sequence reads: CASSQGGSSYNEQFF. The CDR3 coding sequence is TGCGCCAGCAGCCAAGGTGGTAGCTCCTACAATGAGCAGTTCTTC.

This clone is a singleton in its sample. The V and J genes are TRBV4-3 and TRBJ1-2; unclear D gene. Trimming removed 0 bases at V and 0 bases at J, with 11 bases between. Per the germline V gene, CDR1 is LGHNA and CDR2 is YSLEER. The CDR3 spans 16 residues. This CDR3 reads CASSQDLERANYGYTF. The CDR3 DNA follows: TGCGCCAGCAGCCAAGATCTCGAGAGAGCTAACTATGGCTACACCTTC.

The rearrangement uses TRBV28 and TRBJ2-2, with D possibly TRBD2 on 5 matching bases. This CDR3 has 15 residues. Trimming pared 5 bases from V and 0 bases from J, leaving 10 bases between. CDR1 MDHEN and CDR2 SYDVKM come from the germline V gene. The DNA of the CDR3 is TGTGCCAGCAGTCCCTCGGGATCGAACACCGGGGAGCTGTTTTTT. This translates into CASSPSGSNTGELFF.

With respect to this clone: The same CDR3 is also encoded by other DNA sequences in this sample. V and J are TRBV18 and TRBJ2-3; TRBD2 matches 9 bases. The CDR3 extends over 14 amino acids. Germline V gene sequence: CDR1 KGHSH, CDR2 LQKENI. The V segment lost 3 bases and the J segment 4 bases; nucleotides outside the gene matches: 2. The CDR3 loop reads CASSPGTSPDTQYF. CDR3 in DNA: TGTGCCAGCTCACCCGGGACTAGCCCAGATACGCAGTATTTT.

This chain uses TRBV5-5 with TRBJ2-7; TRBD2 matches at 15 bases. V dropped 4 bases and J dropped 6; count of bases not matched to a gene: 2. Germline V gene lookup returns CDR1 SGHKS and CDR2 YYEKEE (reference sequence). This CDR3 has 14 amino acids. CDR3 DNA: TGTGCCAGCAGCACGGGACTAGCGGGAGGCGAGCAGTACTTC. Protein sequence: CASSTGLAGGEQYF.

The chain combines TRBV2 with TRBJ2-7; D is undetermined. The CDR3 consists of 14 residues. Trimming removed 5 bases at V and 0 bases at J, with 11 bases between. The germline V gene has CDR1 SNHLY and CDR2 FYNNEI. In DNA, the CDR3 is TGTGCCAGCAGTTTCCGGAAGACCTCCTACGAGCAGTACTTC. Translation gives CASSFRKTSYEQYF.